This T cell receptor (beta chain) was identified in a study of blood T cell repertoires in COVID-19. Trimming removed 1 base at V and 8 bases at J, with 11 bases between. The germline V gene has CDR1 ENHRY and CDR2 SYGVKD. The CDR3 is 13 residues long. TCRdb's copy holds only in-frame clones and misses some; the assay was immunoSEQ multiplex PCR. The data contain more than 250,000 clones, 70% to 90% of them singletons. V is TRBV10-3 and J is TRBJ1-1; no definite D call. This clonotype was sampled from a woman aged 25-40 years with COVID-19, enrolled during active disease. Material for sequencing was peripheral blood. This CDR3 is CAISELPSLEAFF. The CDR3 DNA reads as TGTGCCATCAGTGAGTTACCAAGCCTCGAAGCTTTCTTT.